Presented here are 27 T cell receptor beta chains from one specimen sequenced in a study of T cell changes during pregnancy in multiple sclerosis. Method: immunoSEQ multiplex PCR; TCRdb's copy keeps in-frame clones and lacks some. The sample holds about 92,000 clones, 92% seen once. Sequenced here: peripheral blood, sampled in the first trimester of pregnancy. Source of these receptors: a female donor with multiple sclerosis, enrolled in a pregnancy study.

The gene calls are TRBV19 and TRBJ2-1; 8 bases align to TRBD2. The germline gives CDR1 LNHDA, CDR2 SQIVND (reference sequence). This CDR3 region has 14 residues. V trimming: 5 bases; J trimming: 4 bases; junction bases outside the gene matches: 4. The DNA for the CDR3 is TGTGCCAGTAGTCACCAGCGGGGGTACAATGAGCAGTTCTTC. Translating gives CASSHQRGYNEQFF. The whole variable domain, filled in from reference TRBV19 and TRBJ2-1, reads DGGITQSPKYLFRKEGQNVTLSCEQNLNHDAMYWYRQDPGQGLRLIYYSQIVNDFQKGDIAEGYSVSREKKESFPLTVTSAQKNPTAFYLCASSHQRGYNEQFFGPGTRLTVL.

This rearrangement joins TRBV28 to TRBJ1-2; the D is unclear. Trimming removed 6 bases at V and 5 bases at J, with 22 bases between. This CDR3 region has 16 residues. Germline CDR1 and CDR2: MDHEN and SYDVKM. CDR3 bases: TGTGCCAGCAGAAGGAGAACGTTCCCGCGCCCTTATGGCTACACCTTC. Translating gives CASRRRTFPRPYGYTF.

The chain uses TRBV7-8 and TRBJ1-1; possible D gene TRBD1, 6 bases. The CDR3 spans 13 residues. Germline CDR1 SGHVS, CDR2 FQNEAQ. Trimming left V 1 base short and J 5 bases short, with 8 bases between. In nucleotides, the CDR3 is TGTGCCAGCAGCTTAGACAGGGATACTGAAGCTTTCTTT. Its translation: CASSLDRDTEAFF.

This rearrangement joins TRBV7-8 to TRBJ2-2, with D perhaps TRBD2 (5 bases). With 4 bases removed from V and 1 base from J, the gap between germline ends came to 10 bases. CDR3 length: 15 residues. From germline, CDR1 is SGHVS and CDR2 FQNEAQ. This CDR3 reads CASSSRAGNTGELFF. CDR3 coding DNA: TGTGCCAGCAGCTCGCGGGCCGGGAACACCGGGGAGCTGTTTTTT.

CDR3 in DNA: TGTGCCAGCAGCCCGGGACTACCCTACGAGCAGTACTTC. This codes for CASSPGLPYEQYF. The V and J genes are TRBV7-9 and TRBJ2-7; 7 bases are a match to TRBD2. Per germline, CDR1 SEHNR and CDR2 FQNEAQ (reference sequence). V lost 5 bases, J lost 2 bases, and 3 bases stayed unmatched. This CDR3 region has 13 residues.

CDR3 amino acids: CASSPRGQTQYF. CDR3 bases: TGTGCCAGCAGCCCCAGGGGACAGACCCAGTACTTC. The gene calls are TRBV11-2 and TRBJ2-5; a possible D gene is TRBD1 (6 bases). CDR1 and CDR2 (germline): SGHAT, FQNNGV. V was trimmed by 5 bases and J by 6 bases, leaving 10 bases between them. The CDR3 has 12 amino acids.

The chain couples TRBV4-1 to TRBJ2-3; 13 positions agree with TRBD2. Germline V gene lookup returns CDR1 MGHRA and CDR2 YSYEKL. V was clipped by 6 bases and J by 6 bases; unmatched bases: 6. There are 15 residues in the CDR3. CDR3 loop: CASSAGLAGSDTQYF. The CDR3 DNA is TGCGCCAGCAGTGCGGGACTAGCGGGATCCGATACGCAGTATTTT.

This clone was observed a single time. The chain couples TRBV6-5 to TRBJ2-1, with D possibly TRBD2 on 5 matching bases. Germline assignment: CDR1 MNHEY and CDR2 SVGAGI. This CDR3 has 13 amino acids. Deletions cut 0 bases from V and 12 bases from J, with 12 bases between. The CDR3 region has the DNA TGTGCCAGCAGTTACTCGGGTCGCGGGTGGCAGTTCTTC. Its translation is CASSYSGRGWQFF.

Details on this clone: Other DNA sequences in the sample encode the same CDR3. The chain combines TRBV5-4 with TRBJ1-3; TRBD1 is a possible D gene (5 bases). V lost 4 bases and J 0 bases, leaving 11 bases between the germline ends. In germline, CDR1 is SGHNT, CDR2 YYREEE (reference sequence). This CDR3 has 15 residues. CDR3 sequence reads: CASSRDSSSGNTIYF. In DNA form, the CDR3 reads TGTGCCAGCAGCAGGGACTCTAGCTCTGGAAACACCATATATTTT.

The chain employs TRBV7-9 and TRBJ2-6, with 8 bases fitting TRBD1. V was clipped by 2 bases and J by 3 bases; unmatched bases: 6. The CDR3 is made up of 17 amino acids. Germline-derived CDR1 and CDR2 are SEHNR and FQNEAQ (reference sequence). CDR3 nucleotide sequence: TGTGCCAGCAGCTTATGCAGGGGGCGCTTTGGGGCCAACGTCCTGACTTTC. This gives the protein CASSLCRGRFGANVLTF.

The V call is TRBV30, the J call TRBJ2-7; perhaps TRBD2 as D (6 bases). V gave up 5 bases and J gave up 2 bases, with 13 bases separating them. CDR3 length equals 13 residues. CDR1 and CDR2 (germline): GTSNPN, SVGIG (reference sequence). As DNA, the CDR3 is TGTGCCTGGCTTTCTTCGGGGGCCTACGAGCAGTACTTC. Its translation: CAWLSSGAYEQYF.

The chain employs TRBV4-1 and TRBJ2-7, with 7 nucleotides matching TRBD2. V lost 4 bases to trimming and J lost 1 base; unmatched junction nucleotides: 19. The CDR3 has 19 residues. Germline lookup yields CDR1 MGHRA and CDR2 YSYEKL. The CDR3 DNA sequence: TGCGCCAGCAGCCTGAGCCTGGTTGACCGGGAAGCGGGATCCTACGAGCAGTACTTC. Encoded protein: CASSLSLVDREAGSYEQYF.

This clone was recorded only once. This chain uses TRBV4-3 with TRBJ1-2; 8 bases match TRBD1. The CDR3 consists of 14 residues. Per the germline V gene, CDR1 is LGHNA and CDR2 is YSLEER. V shed 2 bases and J 8 bases; nucleotides not matched to a gene: 7. CDR3 DNA: TGCGCCAGCAGCCAAATAACAGGGGGAGAAGGCTACACCTTC. Translating gives CASSQITGGEGYTF.

This clone has only one observation. The V gene is TRBV14, the J gene TRBJ2-7, with D possibly matching TRBD1 (5 bases). In germline, CDR1 is SGHDN, CDR2 FVKESK. V was shortened by 10 bases and J by 3 bases, with 10 bases between the two germline ends. The CDR3 runs to 11 residues. The DNA for the CDR3 is TGTGCCAAGGGGAACGACTACGAGCAGTACTTC. This sequence encodes CAKGNDYEQYF. Filled out from reference TRBV14 and TRBJ2-7, the complete variable domain reads EAGVTQFPSHSVIEKGQTVTLRCDPISGHDNLYWYRRVMGKEIKFLLHFVKESKQDESGMPNNRFLAERTGGTYSTLKVQPAELEDSGVYFCAKGNDYEQYFGPGTRLTVT.

V and J are TRBV5-8 and TRBJ2-3; TRBD2 matches at 8 bases. Trimming at V came to 0 bases and at J to 0 bases, leaving 3 bases not matched to a gene. Germline V lookup: CDR1 SGHTS, CDR2 YDEGEE. The CDR3 spans 16 residues. The CDR3 reads CASSLVGGRSTDTQYF. The CDR3 region has the DNA TGTGCCAGCAGCTTGGTGGGCGGGAGGAGCACAGATACGCAGTATTTT.

The chain couples TRBV2 to TRBJ2-5; TRBD1 might be the D (6 bases). Trimming cost V 7 bases and J 1 base, with 7 bases left between them. The CDR3 runs 12 residues. Germline CDR1 SNHLY, CDR2 FYNNEI. The CDR3 region is CASNRAQETQYF. In DNA, the CDR3 is TGTGCCAGCAACAGGGCCCAAGAGACCCAGTACTTC.

The chain is built from TRBV7-9 and TRBJ2-7, with 11 bases that match TRBD2. J gave up 4 bases and V 4 bases, and 6 bases lay outside the gene matches. Germline V gene sequence: CDR1 SEHNR, CDR2 FQNEAQ (reference sequence). The CDR3 totals 15 residues. Here the CDR3 reads CASSSGLAALYEQYF. The DNA for the CDR3 is TGTGCCAGCAGCTCGGGACTAGCGGCCCTATACGAGCAGTACTTC.

The chain couples TRBV9 to TRBJ1-3, with D perhaps TRBD1 (6 bases). V shed 0 bases and J shed 7 bases, with 17 bases lying between them. Germline loops: CDR1 SGDLS, CDR2 YYNGEE. This CDR3 is 16 amino acids long. This CDR3 reads CASSVEGQGSWNTIYF. The DNA of the CDR3 is TGTGCCAGCAGCGTAGAGGGGCAGGGGAGTTGGAACACCATATATTTT.

Only a few counts were recorded for this clone. The gene calls are TRBV5-1 and TRBJ1-1, with 7 bases identical to TRBD1. The CDR3 has 13 residues. Unmatched junction bases numbered 3, after V lost 2 bases and J lost 5 bases. Germline V CDR1 and CDR2: SGHRS, YFSETQ. The CDR3 region has the DNA TGCGCCAGCAGCTTCCAGGGGGGAACTGAAGCTTTCTTT. It encodes CASSFQGGTEAFF. The full variable domain, completed using reference TRBV5-1 and TRBJ1-1, is KAGVTQTPRYLIKTRGQQVTLSCSPISGHRSVSWYQQTPGQGLQFLFEYFSETQRNKGNFPGRFSGRQFSNSRSEMNVSTLELGDSALYLCASSFQGGTEAFFGQGTRLTVV.

The chain links TRBV11-2 to TRBJ2-2, with 8 nucleotides matching TRBD1. The CDR3 consists of 13 residues. The V segment lost 3 bases and the J segment 10 bases; nucleotides outside the gene matches: 4. Germline lookup yields CDR1 SGHAT and CDR2 FQNNGV. CDR3 nucleotides: TGTGCCAGCAGCTTTCAGGGGGCTCCGGAGCTGTTTTTT. It yields the protein CASSFQGAPELFF.

V usage is TRBV19 and J usage is TRBJ1-3; no clear D. The CDR3 loop spans 13 amino acids. From germline, CDR1 is LNHDA and CDR2 SQIVND (reference sequence). Trimming cost V 1 base and J 3 bases, with 4 bases left between them. The CDR3 here is CASSIVFGNTIYF. CDR3 DNA sequence: TGTGCCAGTAGTATAGTATTTGGAAACACCATATATTTT.

The genes are TRBV19 and TRBJ1-1; 7 nucleotides agree with TRBD1. Germline loops: CDR1 LNHDA, CDR2 SQIVND (reference sequence). J lost 3 bases, V lost 7 bases, and 14 bases had no gene match. This CDR3 is 16 amino acids long. The CDR3 nucleotides read TGTGCCAGTACCGAGACAGGGAGGATTTTAGACACTGAAGCTTTCTTT. This gives the protein CASTETGRILDTEAFF.

The chain combines TRBV18 with TRBJ1-1; 8 bases map to TRBD1. The CDR3 has 19 amino acids. V trimming: 2 bases; J trimming: 6 bases; junction bases outside the gene matches: 20. Germline V gives CDR1 KGHSH, CDR2 LQKENI. In nucleotides, the CDR3 is TGTGCCAGCTCACCATATATTGGAGGGACAGGCCGCAGGGGAGCTGAAGCTTTCTTT. Residues: CASSPYIGGTGRRGAEAFF.

The rearrangement joins TRBV5-4 to TRBJ2-1; TRBD1 might be the D (5 bases). Germline CDR1 and CDR2: SGHNT and YYREEE (reference sequence). This CDR3 has 16 residues. Trimming pared 1 base from V and 0 bases from J, leaving 11 bases between. The CDR3 bases are TGTGCCAGCAGCTTGTTCAGGGTGAGCTCCTACAATGAGCAGTTCTTC. It is translated as CASSLFRVSSYNEQFF.

The chain combines TRBV7-9 with TRBJ2-7; maybe TRBD1 (5 bases). The V end was cut by 5 bases, the J end by 2 bases, with 10 bases between. The CDR3 runs to 13 residues. Germline-derived CDR1 and CDR2 are SEHNR and FQNEAQ (reference sequence). CDR3 DNA: TGTGCCAGCAGCCCGGACACGGCCTACGAGCAGTACTTC. Residues: CASSPDTAYEQYF.

The chain couples TRBV6-1 to TRBJ2-7; 11 positions match TRBD2. The CDR3 runs 15 residues. V was clipped by 7 bases and J by 0 bases; unmatched bases: 5. The V gene's germline CDR1 is MNHNS and CDR2 SASEGT. CDR3 sequence: CASTPTSGSSYEQYF. In DNA form, the CDR3 reads TGTGCCAGCACCCCCACTAGCGGGAGCTCCTACGAGCAGTACTTC.

This chain joins TRBV5-1 and TRBJ1-1; 9 positions agree with TRBD1. V lost 0 bases to trimming and J lost 5 bases; unmatched junction nucleotides: 11. Germline V CDR1 and CDR2: SGHRS, YFSETQ. This CDR3 is built from 17 residues. CDR3 nucleotide sequence: TGCGCCAGCAGCTTGGGACAGGGGGGGATGGGGAGTACTGAAGCTTTCTTT. Amino acid sequence: CASSLGQGGMGSTEAFF.